A selection of T cell receptor beta chains follows, all from one sample in a study of chemoradiotherapy in HPV16-positive cancers. Libraries were prepared by immunoSEQ multiplex PCR; TCRdb keeps only in-frame clonotypes and omits some of them. Of 30,000 to 40,000 clones listed, 80% were seen once; the top ten hold 3% to 4%. This specimen was blood, taken from a patient who underwent chemoradiotherapy. These receptors all stem from a human donor with HPV-associated anogenital cancer. Both conserved end residues are part of each CDR3. A D gene is named only where the DNA matches it firmly. Rows give clone size only sometimes, using once, few, many, or a class for an expanded clone.

j_call clone_size d_call v_call cdr3_nt cdr3_aa
TRBJ1-2 once TRBD1 TRBV5-6 TGTGCCAGCAGCGTCGGACAGGGGAACTATGGCTACACCTTC CASSVGQGNYGYTF
TRBJ2-1 once NA TRBV30 TGTGCCTGGACTACCCAGGGCTATGAGCAGTTCTTC CAWTTQGYEQFF
TRBJ2-5 NA NA TRBV27 TGTGCCAGCAGTTTGGGGCTAAGAGAGACCCAGTACTTC CASSLGLRETQYF
TRBJ1-2 NA NA TRBV6-5 TGTGCCAGCAAGATCGCCGGGGGGGGTTATGGCTACACCTTC CASKIAGGGYGYTF
TRBJ2-7 NA NA TRBV7-8 TGTGCCAGCAGCTTACTGGGGGCCCCGCTAGACGAGCAGTACTTC CASSLLGAPLDEQYF
TRBJ2-4 NA TRBD1 TRBV5-1 TGCGCCAGCAGCTTGGGACAGGGAAACATTCAGTACTTC CASSLGQGNIQYF
TRBJ2-1 NA NA TRBV2 TGTGCCAGCAGTGGTAGGGCCAATGAGCAGTTCTTC CASSGRANEQFF
TRBJ2-7 NA NA TRBV19 TGTGCCAGTAGCCTCAGTTGGGGGGCCTACGAGCAGTACTTC CASSLSWGAYEQYF
TRBJ1-1 NA NA TRBV6-5 TGTGCCAGCAGTTACCTCGACAGCGATGAAGCTTTCTTT CASSYLDSDEAFF
TRBJ2-7 NA TRBD1 TRBV7-3 TGTGCCAGCAGCTTAGGGACAGGGGGCGAGCAGTACTTC CASSLGTGGEQYF
TRBJ1-2 few TRBD1 TRBV19 TGTGCCAGCCGGGACAGGGGGCATGGCTACACCTTC CASRDRGHGYTF
TRBJ2-2 NA NA TRBV29-1 TGCAGCGTTGTCAGAGGGAACGGGGAGCTGTTTTTT CSVVRGNGELFF
TRBJ2-7 NA TRBD1 TRBV5-4 TGTGCCAGCAGCGGGGGACAGGGCGCCTCCTCAACCTACGAGCAGTACTTC CASSGGQGASSTYEQYF
TRBJ1-1 NA NA TRBV18 TGTGCCAGCTCACTAACCCCAGGGAATCAGAACACTGAAGCTTTCTTT CASSLTPGNQNTEAFF
TRBJ2-7 NA TRBD2 TRBV10-3 TGTGCCATCAGTGAGGGCAGGGAGGGCTACGAGCAGTACTTC CAISEGREGYEQYF
TRBJ1-6 few NA TRBV5-4 TGTGCCAGCAGCTTGATGGATTCACCCCTCCACTTT CASSLMDSPLHF
TRBJ2-7 NA NA TRBV27 TGTGCCAGCAGTTTAGGAGAATCACCCTACGAGCAGTACTTC CASSLGESPYEQYF
TRBJ1-2 once TRBD1 TRBV18 TGTGCCAGCTCACGCTGGGACAGGGGGTTTGCTGGCTACACCTTC CASSRWDRGFAGYTF
TRBJ2-2 NA TRBD1 TRBV27 TGTGCCAGCAGTTCCCCGACAGGGGGCAATTGGGCTGGGGAGCTGTTTTTT CASSSPTGGNWAGELFF
TRBJ1-5 NA NA TRBV6-6 TGTGCCAGCATTAACTATGGGGATCAGCCCCAGCATTTT CASINYGDQPQHF
TRBJ2-3 few NA TRBV5-8 TGTGCCAGCAGCTTGTGGACTTCTTCCTCAGATACGCAGTATTTT CASSLWTSSSDTQYF
TRBJ1-1 NA NA TRBV7-3 TGTGCCAGCAGGTCTTCCGTGAACACTGAAGCTTTCTTT CASRSSVNTEAFF
TRBJ1-6 NA NA TRBV20-1 TGCAGTGCTATCCGCAGGGAATCCCTCCACTTT CSAIRRESLHF
TRBJ1-6 NA TRBD1 TRBV5-1 TGCGCCAGCAGCCGACAGGGGGGGGATAATTCACCCCTCCACTTT CASSRQGGDNSPLHF
TRBJ2-1 NA TRBD1 TRBV5-1 TGCGCCAGCAGCTTAACCCTCGGGACAGGGAATGAGCAGTTCTTC CASSLTLGTGNEQFF
TRBJ2-5 NA NA TRBV2 TGTGCCAGCAGTGCCTATGGTAGGGGAGCGGGCGACCAAGAGACCCAGTACTTC CASSAYGRGAGDQETQYF
TRBJ2-5 NA NA TRBV15 TGTGCCACCAGCAGAGACAGGGAAGGGACCCAGTACTTC CATSRDREGTQYF
TRBJ1-1 NA TRBD1 TRBV27 TGTGCCAGCAGAATTAACAGGGGCACTGAAGCTTTCTTT CASRINRGTEAFF
TRBJ2-3 NA NA TRBV9 TGTGCCAGCAGCGTAAGCACAGATACGCAGTATTTT CASSVSTDTQYF
TRBJ1-1 NA NA TRBV18 TGTGCCAGCTCAAATTTTCCAATCTCGAACACTGAAGCTTTCTTT CASSNFPISNTEAFF
TRBJ2-3 NA TRBD2 TRBV10-3 TGTGCCATCAGTGAGTCTACTAGCGGGGGGTCAGATACGCAGTATTTT CAISESTSGGSDTQYF
TRBJ1-2 once NA TRBV18 TGTACCAGCTCACCTGCCGGACGGTCCGGGTACACCTTC CTSSPAGRSGYTF
TRBJ1-2 NA TRBD1 TRBV7-2 TGTGCCAGCAGCACGTCCCGGGACAGGGTTGGCTACACCTTC CASSTSRDRVGYTF
TRBJ1-4 once NA TRBV9 TGTGCCAGCAGCGCCGGGACGGAAAAACTGTTTTTT CASSAGTEKLFF
TRBJ1-2 once NA TRBV6-1 TGTGCCAGCAGTGAAAGTTGGGGCTATGGCTACACCTTC CASSESWGYGYTF
TRBJ2-3 NA TRBD2 TRBV7-3 TGTGCCAGCAGCGATAGCGGGGGGGGTGTCACAGATACGCAGTATTTT CASSDSGGGVTDTQYF
TRBJ1-4 NA TRBD1 TRBV25-1 TGTGCCAGCAGTGAATATATAGGCAGGGGGAATGAAAAACTGTTTTTT CASSEYIGRGNEKLFF
TRBJ1-2 few TRBD1 TRBV5-1 TGCGCCAGCAGCCCGGGACAGGGGGCCTATGGCTACACCTTC CASSPGQGAYGYTF
TRBJ2-1 NA NA TRBV6-5 TGTGCCAGCACCTTTTCGGGGGGCCCCTACAATGAGCAGTTCTTC CASTFSGGPYNEQFF
TRBJ1-1 NA TRBD1 TRBV19 TGTGCCAGTAGTTGGACAGGGGCTGAAGCTTTCTTT CASSWTGAEAFF
TRBJ1-4 NA NA TRBV7-9 TGTGCCAGCAGCCCGCAGGGACTCCGGACGGGAAAACTGTTTTTT CASSPQGLRTGKLFF
TRBJ1-1 NA NA TRBV25-1 TGTGCCAGCGATAGGGGAGACACTGAAGCTTTCTTT CASDRGDTEAFF
TRBJ1-5 NA NA TRBV19 TGTGCCACTGGGGTCGGGGCTCAGGCCGGCAATCAGCCCCAGCATTTT CATGVGAQAGNQPQHF
TRBJ2-2 NA NA TRBV7-3 TGTGCCAGCAGCTTAAAGCTCACCGGGGAGCTGTTTTTT CASSLKLTGELFF
TRBJ2-5 NA NA TRBV7-3 TGTGCCAGCAGCTTAAACCCAAGGACAGCCCAAGAGACCCAGTACTTC CASSLNPRTAQETQYF
TRBJ2-7 NA NA TRBV10-3 TGTGCCGTTAAGGGGTCCTCGGGCGAGCAGTACTTC CAVKGSSGEQYF
TRBJ2-6 NA NA TRBV9 TGTGCCAGCAGCGTCGGTCCAGCTGGGGCCAACGTCCTGACTTTC CASSVGPAGANVLTF
TRBJ2-6 NA NA TRBV18 TGTGCCAGCTCACCTGGGGCCAACGTCCTGACTTTC CASSPGANVLTF
TRBJ2-3 NA NA TRBV7-2 TGTGCCAGCAGGCGACTGAACTCATATAAGGATACGCAGTATTTT CASRRLNSYKDTQYF
TRBJ2-2 few TRBD2 TRBV29-1 TGCAGCGTTGAAGGACTAGCGGGGGGAGGCGACACCGGGGAGCTGTTTTTT CSVEGLAGGGDTGELFF
TRBJ2-3 NA TRBD2 TRBV4-1 TGCGCCAGCAGGCTGACGACTAGCGGGGGCAGCACAGATACGCAGTATTTT CASRLTTSGGSTDTQYF
TRBJ1-5 NA NA TRBV19 TGTGCCAGTAGTGCTGACAGAGACAATCAGCCCCAGCATTTT CASSADRDNQPQHF
TRBJ1-1 NA NA TRBV5-1 TGCGCCAGCAGCCCTCACGAGAACACTGAAGCTTTCTTT CASSPHENTEAFF
TRBJ2-5 NA NA TRBV18 TGTGCCAGCTCACAAAATGCGGGGAACCAAGAGACCCAGTACTTC CASSQNAGNQETQYF
TRBJ1-5 few NA TRBV27 TGTGCCACCTCAAATTCAGGACGTATGGGCAATCAGCCCCAGCATTTT CATSNSGRMGNQPQHF
TRBJ1-4 NA NA TRBV7-9 TGTGCCAGCAGATCCGGGACCTTTAATGAAAAACTGTTTTTT CASRSGTFNEKLFF